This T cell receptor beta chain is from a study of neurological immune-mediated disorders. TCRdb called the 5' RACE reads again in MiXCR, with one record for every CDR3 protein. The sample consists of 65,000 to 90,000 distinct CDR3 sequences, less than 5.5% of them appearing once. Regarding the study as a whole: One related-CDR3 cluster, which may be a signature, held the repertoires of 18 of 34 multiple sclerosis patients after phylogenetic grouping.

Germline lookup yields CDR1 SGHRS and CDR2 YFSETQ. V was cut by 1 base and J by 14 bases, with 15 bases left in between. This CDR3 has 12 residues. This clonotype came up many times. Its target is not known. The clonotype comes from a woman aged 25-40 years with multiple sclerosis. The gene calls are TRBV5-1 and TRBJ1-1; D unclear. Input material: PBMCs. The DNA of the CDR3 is TGCGCCAGCAGCTTGTATTCTCGAGAGCTCTTCTTT. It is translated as CASSLYSRELFF.